The sequence of this T cell receptor beta chain was determined in a study of graft-versus-host responses after intestinal transplantation. With respect to this clone: Its antigen is as yet unknown.

The repertoire was sequenced with immunoSEQ multiplex PCR; TCRdb's copy has only in-frame clones and lacks some. The repertoire holds more than 85,000 clones, with approximately 80% as singletons. Germline V gene data show CDR1 as LNHDA and CDR2 as SQIVND (reference sequence). The V and J ends lost 11 bases and 6 bases respectively, with 16 bases between them. The CDR3 sequence is 13 residues long. The receptor was isolated from a human donor who received an intestinal transplant. The chain carries TRBV19 and TRBJ2-2; D perhaps matches TRBD1 (7 bases). The material sequenced was unstimulated CD4+ T cells sorted from spleen or lymph node cells, taken before intestinal transplant. The CDR3 protein is CASRGEVAGELFF. For the CDR3, the DNA is TGTGCCTCCAGGGGGGAGGTCGCCGGGGAGCTGTTTTTT.